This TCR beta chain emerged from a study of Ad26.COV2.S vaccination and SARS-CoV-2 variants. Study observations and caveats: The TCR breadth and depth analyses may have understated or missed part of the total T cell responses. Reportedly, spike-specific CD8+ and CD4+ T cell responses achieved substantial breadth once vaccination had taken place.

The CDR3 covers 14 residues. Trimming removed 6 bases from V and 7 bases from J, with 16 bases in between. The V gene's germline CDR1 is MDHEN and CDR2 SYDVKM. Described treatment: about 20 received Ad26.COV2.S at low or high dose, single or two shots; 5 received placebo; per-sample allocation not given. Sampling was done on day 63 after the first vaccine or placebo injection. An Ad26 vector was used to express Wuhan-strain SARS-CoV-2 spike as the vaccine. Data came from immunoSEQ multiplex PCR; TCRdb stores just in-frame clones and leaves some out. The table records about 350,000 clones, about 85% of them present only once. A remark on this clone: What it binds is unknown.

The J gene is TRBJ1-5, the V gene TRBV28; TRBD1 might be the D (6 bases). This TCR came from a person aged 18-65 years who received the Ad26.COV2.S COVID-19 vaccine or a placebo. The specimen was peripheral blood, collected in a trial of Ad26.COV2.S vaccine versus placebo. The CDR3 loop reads CASREGGGVQPQHF. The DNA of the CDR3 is TGTGCCAGCAGGGAGGGGGGGGGCGTCCAGCCCCAGCATTTT.